This T cell receptor (beta chain) stems from a study of OX40 agonist ivuxolimab in advanced cancers. Germline-derived CDR1 and CDR2 are SGHRS and YFSETQ. V was pared by 1 base and J by 2 bases, with 13 bases between. The CDR3 is 17 amino acids. With respect to this clone: What it binds is not known.

Data came from immunoSEQ multiplex PCR; TCRdb stores just in-frame clones and leaves some out. The table records tens of thousands of clones, 94% of them present only once. The study, taken as a whole, reports: Undetermined was the antigen specificity of the expanded peripheral T cells. Low normalized clonal expansion also occurred in some nonresponding patients. Dosing at 0.1 to 3.0 mg/kg was accompanied by clonal expansion of CD4+ and CD8+ blood T cells by week 6.

This chain joins TRBV5-1 and TRBJ2-6; D not certain. The receptor's source is an adult with an advanced solid tumor such as melanoma, head and neck, liver or kidney cancer. Specimen: CD4+ or CD8+ T cells sorted from blood, collected in a trial of the OX40 agonist ivuxolimab. As DNA, the CDR3 is TGCGCCAGCAGCTTGTACGAGGTATCCGCTGGGGCCAACGTCCTGACTTTC. Amino acids: CASSLYEVSAGANVLTF.